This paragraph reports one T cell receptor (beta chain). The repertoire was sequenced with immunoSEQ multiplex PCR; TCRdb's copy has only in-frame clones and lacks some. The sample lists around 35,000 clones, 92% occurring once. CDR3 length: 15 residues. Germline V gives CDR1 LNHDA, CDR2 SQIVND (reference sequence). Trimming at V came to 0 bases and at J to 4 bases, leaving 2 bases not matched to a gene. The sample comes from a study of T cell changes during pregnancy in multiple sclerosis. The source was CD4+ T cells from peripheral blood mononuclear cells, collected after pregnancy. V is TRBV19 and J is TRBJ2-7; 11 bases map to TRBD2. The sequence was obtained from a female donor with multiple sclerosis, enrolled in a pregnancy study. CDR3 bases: TGTGCCAGTAGTATAGAAACTAGCGGGGGTTACGAGCAGTACTTC. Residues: CASSIETSGGYEQYF.